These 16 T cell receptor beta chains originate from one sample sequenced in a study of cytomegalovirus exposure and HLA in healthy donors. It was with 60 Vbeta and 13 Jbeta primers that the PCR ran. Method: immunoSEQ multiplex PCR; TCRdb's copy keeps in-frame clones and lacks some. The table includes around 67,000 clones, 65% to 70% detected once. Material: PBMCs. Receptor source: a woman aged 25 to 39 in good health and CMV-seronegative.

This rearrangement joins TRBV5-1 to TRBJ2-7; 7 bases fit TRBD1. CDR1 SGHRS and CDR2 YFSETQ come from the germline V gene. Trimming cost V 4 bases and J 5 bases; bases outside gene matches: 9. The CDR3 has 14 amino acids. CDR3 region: CASSTTGDYDEQYF. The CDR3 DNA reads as TGCGCCAGCAGCACTACAGGGGATTACGACGAGCAGTACTTC.

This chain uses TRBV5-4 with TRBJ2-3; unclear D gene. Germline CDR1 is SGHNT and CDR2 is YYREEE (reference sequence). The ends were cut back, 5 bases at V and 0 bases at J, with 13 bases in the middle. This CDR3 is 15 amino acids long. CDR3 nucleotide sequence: TGTGCCAGCAGTTACGACTTGACTAGCACAGATACGCAGTATTTT. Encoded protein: CASSYDLTSTDTQYF.

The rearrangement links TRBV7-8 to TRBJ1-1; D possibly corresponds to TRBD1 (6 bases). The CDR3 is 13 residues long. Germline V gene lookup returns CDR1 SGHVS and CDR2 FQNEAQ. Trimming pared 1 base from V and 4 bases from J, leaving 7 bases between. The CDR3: CASSLEGGTEAFF. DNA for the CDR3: TGTGCCAGCAGCTTAGAAGGGGGCACTGAAGCTTTCTTT.

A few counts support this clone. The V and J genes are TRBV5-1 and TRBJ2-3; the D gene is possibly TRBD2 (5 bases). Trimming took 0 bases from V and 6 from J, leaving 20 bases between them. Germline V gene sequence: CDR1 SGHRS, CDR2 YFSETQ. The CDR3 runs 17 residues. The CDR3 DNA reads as TGCGCCAGCAGCTTGGCCCCTCCGGGTAGCGTCCCCGATACGCAGTATTTT. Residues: CASSLAPPGSVPDTQYF.

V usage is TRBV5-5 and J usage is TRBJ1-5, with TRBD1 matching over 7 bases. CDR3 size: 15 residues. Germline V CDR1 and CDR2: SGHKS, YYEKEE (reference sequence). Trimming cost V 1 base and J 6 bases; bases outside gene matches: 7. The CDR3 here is CASSLSGTEAQPQHF. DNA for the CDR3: TGTGCCAGCAGCTTGTCCGGGACAGAAGCTCAGCCCCAGCATTTT.

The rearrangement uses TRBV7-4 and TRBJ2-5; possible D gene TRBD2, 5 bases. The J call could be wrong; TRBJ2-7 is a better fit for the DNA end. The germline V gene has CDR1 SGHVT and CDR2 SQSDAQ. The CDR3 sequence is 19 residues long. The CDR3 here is CASSHAWIHGDCDSYEQYF. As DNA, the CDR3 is TGTGCCAGCAGCCACGCCTGGATTCACGGGGATTGTGATTCCTACGAGCAGTACTTC.

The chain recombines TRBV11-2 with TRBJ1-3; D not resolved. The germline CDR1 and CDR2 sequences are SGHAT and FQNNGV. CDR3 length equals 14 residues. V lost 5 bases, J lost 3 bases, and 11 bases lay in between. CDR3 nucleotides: TGTGCCAGCAGCCCGGGGTCCCTTGGAAACACCATATATTTT. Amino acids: CASSPGSLGNTIYF.

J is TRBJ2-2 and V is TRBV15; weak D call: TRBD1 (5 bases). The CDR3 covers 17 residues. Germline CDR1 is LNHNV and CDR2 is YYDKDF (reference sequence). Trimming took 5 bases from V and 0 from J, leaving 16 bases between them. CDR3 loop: CATSPPNRQTNTGELFF. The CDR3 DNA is TGTGCCACCAGCCCCCCCAATCGACAGACGAACACCGGGGAGCTGTTTTTT. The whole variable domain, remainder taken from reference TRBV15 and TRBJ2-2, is DAMVIQNPRYQVTQFGKPVTLSCSQTLNHNVMYWYQQKSSQAPKLLFHYYDKDFNNEADTPDNFQSRRPNTSFCFLDIRSPGLGDTAMYLCATSPPNRQTNTGELFFGEGSRLTVL.

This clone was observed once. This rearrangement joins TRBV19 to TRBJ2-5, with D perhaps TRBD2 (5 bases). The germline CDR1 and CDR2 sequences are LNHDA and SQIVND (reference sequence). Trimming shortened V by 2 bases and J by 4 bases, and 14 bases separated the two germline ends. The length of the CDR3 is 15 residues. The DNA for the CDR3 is TGTGCCAGTAGTATATCTACGGGGTACGGAGAGACCCAGTACTTC. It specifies CASSISTGYGETQYF.

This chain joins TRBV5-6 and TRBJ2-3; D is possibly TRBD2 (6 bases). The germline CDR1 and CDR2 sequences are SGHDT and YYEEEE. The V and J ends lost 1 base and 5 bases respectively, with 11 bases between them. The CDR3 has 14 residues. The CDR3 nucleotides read TGTGCCAGCAGCTTGTTGCTAGCGCAAGATACGCAGTATTTT. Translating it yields CASSLLLAQDTQYF.

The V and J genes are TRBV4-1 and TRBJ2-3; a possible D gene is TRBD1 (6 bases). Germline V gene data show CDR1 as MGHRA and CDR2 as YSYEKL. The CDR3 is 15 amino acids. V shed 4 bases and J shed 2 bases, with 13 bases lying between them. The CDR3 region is CASSPRTAYTDTQYF. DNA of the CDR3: TGCGCCAGCAGCCCTAGGACAGCTTACACAGATACGCAGTATTTT.

CDR3 amino acids: CASSLVGGSEQYF. The DNA of the CDR3 is TGTGCCAGCAGCTTAGTGGGGGGATCCGAGCAGTACTTC. This chain connects TRBV7-2 to TRBJ2-7; a weak D match, TRBD2 (6 bases). Germline V lookup: CDR1 SGHTA, CDR2 FQGNSA. The V end lost 1 base, the J end lost 6 bases, and 10 bases lay between the germline ends. This CDR3 region has 13 residues.

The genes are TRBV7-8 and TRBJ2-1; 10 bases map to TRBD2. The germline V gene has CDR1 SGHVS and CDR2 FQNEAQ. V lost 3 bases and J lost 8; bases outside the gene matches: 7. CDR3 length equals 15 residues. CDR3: CASSLPSGGRDEQFF. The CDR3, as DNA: TGTGCCAGCAGCTTGCCTAGCGGGGGAAGGGATGAGCAGTTCTTC.

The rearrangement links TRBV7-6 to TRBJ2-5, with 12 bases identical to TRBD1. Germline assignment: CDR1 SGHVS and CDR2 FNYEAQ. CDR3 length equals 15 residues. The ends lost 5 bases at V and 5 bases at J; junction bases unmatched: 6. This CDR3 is CASSHRDRGLETQYF. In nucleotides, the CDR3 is TGTGCCAGCAGCCACCGGGACAGGGGGCTTGAGACCCAGTACTTC.

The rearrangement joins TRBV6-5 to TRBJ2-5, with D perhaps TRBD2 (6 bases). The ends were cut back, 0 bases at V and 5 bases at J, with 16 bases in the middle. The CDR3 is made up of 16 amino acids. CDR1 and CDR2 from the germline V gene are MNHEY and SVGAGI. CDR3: CASSYSFPPEGETQYF. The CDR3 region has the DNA TGTGCCAGCAGTTACTCGTTCCCCCCGGAGGGGGAGACCCAGTACTTC.

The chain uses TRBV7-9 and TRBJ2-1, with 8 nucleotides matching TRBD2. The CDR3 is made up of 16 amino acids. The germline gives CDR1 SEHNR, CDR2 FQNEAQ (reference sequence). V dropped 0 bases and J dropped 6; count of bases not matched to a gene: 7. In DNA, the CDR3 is TGTGCCAGCAGCTTAGCGCGTAGCGGGGCGGGCAATGAGCAGTTCTTC. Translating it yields CASSLARSGAGNEQFF. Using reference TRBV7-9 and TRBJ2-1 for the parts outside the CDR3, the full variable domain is DTGVSQNPRHKITKRGQNVTFRCDPISEHNRLYWYRQTLGQGPEFLTYFQNEAQLEKSRLLSDRFSAERPKGSFSTLEIQRTEQGDSAMYLCASSLARSGAGNEQFFGPGTRLTVL.